This entry features one T cell receptor (beta chain) sequence. Its antigen is unidentified. The data originate from a study of T cells in tuberculosis. About the study: A South African cohort included IGRA-negative adolescents, latently infected IGRA-positive adolescents and adults with active tuberculosis.

Study conclusions and caveats: The TCR-beta difference was not significant; alpha differences partly reflected length. Active tuberculosis alpha repertoires lay closer to GMM-specific TCRs than controls'.

Assay: immunoSEQ multiplex PCR; the TCRdb copy retains only in-frame clones and omits some. This table has tens of thousands of clones, more than 95% appearing once. Adolescents were screened for latent TB by skin test and IGRA. Sequencing was carried out using PBMCs. The receptor was isolated from a donor between 10 and 35 years old with latent tuberculosis or without tuberculosis infection.

This CDR3 reads CASSFLLRGGELFF. The CDR3 DNA reads as TGTGCCAGTAGTTTCCTTCTCCGGGGCGGGGAGCTGTTTTTT. The chain joins TRBV19 to TRBJ2-2, with D possibly TRBD2 on 5 matching bases. Germline CDR1 LNHDA, CDR2 SQIVND (reference sequence). This CDR3 has 14 residues. V lost 5 bases, J lost 7 bases, and 14 bases lay in between.